This T cell receptor (beta chain) derives from a study of blood T cell repertoires in COVID-19 (dated by TCRdb to about 2020). About the full investigation: Collaborator samples came from the United States, Italy and Spain and covered acute and convalescent phases of COVID-19. Subjects who had been exposed to COVID-19, were actively infected with it, or had recovered from it provided the deeply sampled blood TCRbeta repertoires that made up the dataset. The sample metadata nearly always contained a de-identified subject ID, COVID-19 status, age in years and sex. A freely available public database, intended as a resource for researchers studying the immune response to SARS-CoV-2, is where the repertoires were released. HLA class I and class II types, where available, came from metadata supplied by the sample provider rather than from assay-based typing. Samples came from the ongoing ImmuneRACE study (first 160 participants) plus 1,254 subjects from 6 global collaborators. The material from the prospective study consisted of cDNA or gDNA derived from T cells, B-cell-depleted T cells, or PBMCs.

Sequences SGHNT (CDR1) and YYREEE (CDR2) are obtained from the germline V gene (reference sequence). V gives up 2 bases and J gives up 3 bases, and the segment between their germline ends measures 11 bases. Taken from cysteine to phenylalanine, the CDR3 has 15 residues. Here the CDR3 DNA is all that survives: 45 bases in frame from base 1. One collaborating source in Seattle enrolled patients during active infection and followed them longitudinally through the course of disease. Collaborating institutions collected whole blood in K2EDTA tubes following their own protocols. For TCRbeta analysis, collaborators shipped samples as frozen whole blood, isolated PBMCs, or DNA extracted from either of those sample types. Here is what the overall study found, with its caveats: The amount of clinical and demographic metadata varied by source and participant and was provided uncurated.

Points on this clone: Its specific antigen is unknown. Nothing much larger sits one base from this clone, and base qualities are not available.

The immunoSEQ Assay, a bias-controlled multiplex PCR, was used to amplify TCRbeta CDR3 regions from genomic DNA. The paper's processing steps were these. Within the assay, amplification of reference gene primers was used to estimate how many nucleated cells each sample contained. Sequence reads were collapsed and filtered to measure the absolute abundance of every unique TCRbeta CDR3 rearrangement. For each sample, productive Simpson clonality was calculated by taking the square root of Simpson's diversity index across productive rearrangements. The table was pulled from immuneACCESS by TCRdb, which kept in-frame rearrangements only. Such tables lose some clones; where checked, under half of the loss comes from unresolved V genes, and the rest has no known cause. V and J calls and clone size are given by that table; D and trimming were obtained from the DNA. In all, the sample holds about 280,000 clones, and under 90% of those were seen once. 8.5% to 14% of the sample rests with the top ten.

The TCR sequence derives from a woman aged 25 to 39 with COVID-19, enrolled during active disease. The sample was peripheral blood. The rearrangement combines TRBV5-4 with TRBJ1-4; no D gene can be assigned with confidence. The DNA reads TGTGCCAGCAGCTTAAACTCAGGTTCTAATGAAAAACTGTTTTTT. Translated, this gives CASSLNSGSNEKLFF.